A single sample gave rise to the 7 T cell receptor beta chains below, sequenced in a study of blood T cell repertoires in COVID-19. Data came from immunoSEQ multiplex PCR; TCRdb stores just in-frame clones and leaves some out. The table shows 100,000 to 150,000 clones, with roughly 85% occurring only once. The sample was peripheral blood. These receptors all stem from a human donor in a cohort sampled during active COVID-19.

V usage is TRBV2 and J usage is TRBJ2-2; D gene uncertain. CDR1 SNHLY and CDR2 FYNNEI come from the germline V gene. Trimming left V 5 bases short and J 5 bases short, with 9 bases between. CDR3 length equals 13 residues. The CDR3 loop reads CASSPRVTGELFF. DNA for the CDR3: TGTGCCAGCAGTCCCCGGGTTACCGGGGAGCTGTTTTTT.

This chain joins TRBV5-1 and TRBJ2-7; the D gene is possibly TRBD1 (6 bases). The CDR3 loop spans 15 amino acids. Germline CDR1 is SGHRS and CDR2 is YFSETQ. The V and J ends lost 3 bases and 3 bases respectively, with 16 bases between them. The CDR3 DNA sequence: TGCGCCAGCAGCTGGGGACACACCGAGCTCTACGAGCAGTACTTC. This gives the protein CASSWGHTELYEQYF. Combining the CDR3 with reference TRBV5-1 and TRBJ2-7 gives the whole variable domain KAGVTQTPRYLIKTRGQQVTLSCSPISGHRSVSWYQQTPGQGLQFLFEYFSETQRNKGNFPGRFSGRQFSNSRSEMNVSTLELGDSALYLCASSWGHTELYEQYFGPGTRLTVT.

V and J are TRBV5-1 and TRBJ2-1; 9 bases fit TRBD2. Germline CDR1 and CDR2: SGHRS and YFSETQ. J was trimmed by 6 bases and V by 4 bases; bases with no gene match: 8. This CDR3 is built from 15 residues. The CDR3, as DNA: TGCGCCAGCAGCCAATCCCTAGCGGGGTTCAATGAGCAGTTCTTC. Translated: CASSQSLAGFNEQFF.

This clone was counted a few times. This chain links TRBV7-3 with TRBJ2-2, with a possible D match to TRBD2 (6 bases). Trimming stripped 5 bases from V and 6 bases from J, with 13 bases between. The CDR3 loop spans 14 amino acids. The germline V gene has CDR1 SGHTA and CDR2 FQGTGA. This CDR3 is CASSTSLAAGELFF. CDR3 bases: TGTGCCAGCAGCACCTCCTTAGCGGCCGGGGAGCTGTTTTTT.

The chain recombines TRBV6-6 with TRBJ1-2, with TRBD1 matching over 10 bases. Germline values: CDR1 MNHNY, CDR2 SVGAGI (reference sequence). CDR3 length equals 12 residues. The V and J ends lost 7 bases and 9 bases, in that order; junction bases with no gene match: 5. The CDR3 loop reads CASTSTGGSYTF. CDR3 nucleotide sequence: TGTGCCAGCACCTCGACAGGGGGCAGCTACACCTTC.

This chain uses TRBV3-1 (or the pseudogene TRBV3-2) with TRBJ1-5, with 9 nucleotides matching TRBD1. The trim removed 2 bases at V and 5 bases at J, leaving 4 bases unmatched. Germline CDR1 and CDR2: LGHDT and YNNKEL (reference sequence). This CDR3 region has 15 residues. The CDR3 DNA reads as TGTGCCAGCAGCCAAACAACAGGGGGCTATCAGCCCCAGCATTTT. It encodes CASSQTTGGYQPQHF.

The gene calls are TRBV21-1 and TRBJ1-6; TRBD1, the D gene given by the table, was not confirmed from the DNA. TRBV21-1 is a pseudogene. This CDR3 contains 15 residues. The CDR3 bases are TGTGCCAGCGGGGGACAGCACTCAGATAATTCACCCCTCCACTTT. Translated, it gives CASGGQHSDNSPLHF.